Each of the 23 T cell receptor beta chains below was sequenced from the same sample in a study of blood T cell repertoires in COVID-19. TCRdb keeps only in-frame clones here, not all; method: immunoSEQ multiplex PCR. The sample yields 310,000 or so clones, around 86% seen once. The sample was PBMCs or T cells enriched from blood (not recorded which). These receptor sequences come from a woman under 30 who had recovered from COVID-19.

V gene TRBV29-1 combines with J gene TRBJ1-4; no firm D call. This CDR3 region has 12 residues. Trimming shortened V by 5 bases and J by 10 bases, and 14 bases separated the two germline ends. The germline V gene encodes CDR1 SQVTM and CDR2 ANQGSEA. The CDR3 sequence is CSVTIAERKLFF. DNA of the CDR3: TGCAGCGTTACCATCGCCGAGCGAAAACTGTTTTTT.

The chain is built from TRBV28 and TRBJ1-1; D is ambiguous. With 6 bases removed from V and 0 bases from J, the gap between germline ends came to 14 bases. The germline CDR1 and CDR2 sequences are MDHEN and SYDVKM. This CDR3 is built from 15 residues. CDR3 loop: CASSAVGSLNTEAFF. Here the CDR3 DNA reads TGTGCCAGCAGCGCGGTAGGGAGTTTGAACACTGAAGCTTTCTTT.

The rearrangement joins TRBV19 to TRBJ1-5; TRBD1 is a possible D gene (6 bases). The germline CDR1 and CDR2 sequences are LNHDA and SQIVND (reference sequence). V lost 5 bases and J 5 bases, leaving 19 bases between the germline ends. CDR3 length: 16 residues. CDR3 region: CASSLIPGHPYQPQHF. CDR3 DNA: TGTGCCAGTAGTTTAATACCGGGACACCCTTATCAGCCCCAGCATTTT.

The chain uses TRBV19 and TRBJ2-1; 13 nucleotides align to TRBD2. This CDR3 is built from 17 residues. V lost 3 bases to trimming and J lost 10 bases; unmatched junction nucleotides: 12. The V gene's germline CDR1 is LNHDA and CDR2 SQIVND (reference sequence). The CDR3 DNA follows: TGTGCCAGTAGTATGCAGGAGACTAGCGGGAGGTTTGGGGAGCAGTTCTTC. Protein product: CASSMQETSGRFGEQFF. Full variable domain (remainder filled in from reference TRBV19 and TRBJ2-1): DGGITQSPKYLFRKEGQNVTLSCEQNLNHDAMYWYRQDPGQGLRLIYYSQIVNDFQKGDIAEGYSVSREKKESFPLTVTSAQKNPTAFYLCASSMQETSGRFGEQFFGPGTRLTVL.

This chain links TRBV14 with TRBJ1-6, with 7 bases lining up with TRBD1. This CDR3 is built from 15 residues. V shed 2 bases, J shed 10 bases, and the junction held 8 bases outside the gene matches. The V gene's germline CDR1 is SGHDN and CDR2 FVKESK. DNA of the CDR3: TGTGCCAGCAGCCAATTTACGACAGGGAACTCACCCCTCCACTTT. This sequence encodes CASSQFTTGNSPLHF.

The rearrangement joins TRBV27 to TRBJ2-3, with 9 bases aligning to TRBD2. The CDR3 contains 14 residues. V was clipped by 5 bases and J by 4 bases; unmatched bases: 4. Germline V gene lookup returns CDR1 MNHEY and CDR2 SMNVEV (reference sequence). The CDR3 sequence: CASSRREGPDTQYF. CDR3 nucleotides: TGTGCCAGCAGTAGGCGGGAGGGTCCAGATACGCAGTATTTT.

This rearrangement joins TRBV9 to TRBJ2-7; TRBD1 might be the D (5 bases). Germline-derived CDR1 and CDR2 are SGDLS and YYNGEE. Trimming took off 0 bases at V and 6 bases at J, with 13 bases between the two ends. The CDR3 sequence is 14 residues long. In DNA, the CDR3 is TGTGCCAGCAGCGTAGGGGGCAGCTTATTCGAGCAGTACTTC. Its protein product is CASSVGGSLFEQYF.

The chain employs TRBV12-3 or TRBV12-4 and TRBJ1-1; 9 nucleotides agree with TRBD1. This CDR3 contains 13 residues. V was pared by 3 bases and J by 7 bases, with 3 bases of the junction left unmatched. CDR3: CASSLGQGGEAFF. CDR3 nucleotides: TGTGCCAGCAGTTTGGGACAGGGAGGTGAAGCTTTCTTT.

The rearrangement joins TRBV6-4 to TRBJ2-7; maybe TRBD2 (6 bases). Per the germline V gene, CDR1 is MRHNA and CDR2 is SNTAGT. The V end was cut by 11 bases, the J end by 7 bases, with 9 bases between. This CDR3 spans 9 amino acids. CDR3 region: CAPAGEQYF. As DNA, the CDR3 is TGTGCCCCGGCGGGGGAGCAGTACTTC.

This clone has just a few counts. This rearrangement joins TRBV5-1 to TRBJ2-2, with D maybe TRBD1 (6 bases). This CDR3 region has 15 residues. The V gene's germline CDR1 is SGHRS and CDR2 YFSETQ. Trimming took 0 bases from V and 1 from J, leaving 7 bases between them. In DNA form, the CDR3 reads TGCGCCAGCAGCTTGGGACAGGTGAACACCGGGGAGCTGTTTTTT. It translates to CASSLGQVNTGELFF.

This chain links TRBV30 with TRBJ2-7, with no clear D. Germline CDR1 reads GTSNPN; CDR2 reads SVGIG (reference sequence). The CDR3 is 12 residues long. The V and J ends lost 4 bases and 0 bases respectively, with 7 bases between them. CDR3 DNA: TGTGCCTGGACTATCACCTCCTACGAGCAGTACTTC. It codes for CAWTITSYEQYF.

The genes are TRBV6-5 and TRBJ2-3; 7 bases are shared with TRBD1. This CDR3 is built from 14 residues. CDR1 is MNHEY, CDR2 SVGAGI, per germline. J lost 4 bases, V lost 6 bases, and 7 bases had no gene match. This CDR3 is CASRDRVYSDTQYF. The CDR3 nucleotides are TGTGCCAGCAGAGACAGGGTCTACTCAGATACGCAGTATTTT.

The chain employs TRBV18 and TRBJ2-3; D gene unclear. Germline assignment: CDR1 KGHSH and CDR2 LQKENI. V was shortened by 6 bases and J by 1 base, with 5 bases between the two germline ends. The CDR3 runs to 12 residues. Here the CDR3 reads CASSLRTDTQYF. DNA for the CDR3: TGTGCCAGCTCCCTCCGCACAGATACGCAGTATTTT.

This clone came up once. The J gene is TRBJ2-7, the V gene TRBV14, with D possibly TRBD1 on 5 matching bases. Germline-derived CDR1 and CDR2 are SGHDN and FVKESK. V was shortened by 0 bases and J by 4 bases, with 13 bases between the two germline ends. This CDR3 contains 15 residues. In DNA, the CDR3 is TGTGCCAGCAGCCAAGATTTTGGGGCCGGGTACGAGCAGTACTTC. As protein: CASSQDFGAGYEQYF.

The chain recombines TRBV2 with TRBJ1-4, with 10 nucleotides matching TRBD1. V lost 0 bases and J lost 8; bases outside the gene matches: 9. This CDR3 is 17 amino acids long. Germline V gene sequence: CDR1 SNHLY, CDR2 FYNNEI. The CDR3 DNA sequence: TGTGCCAGCAGTGAAGCCATAGGGGGGACAGGGGACGAAAAACTGTTTTTT. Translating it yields CASSEAIGGTGDEKLFF. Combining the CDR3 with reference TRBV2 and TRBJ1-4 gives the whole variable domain EPEVTQTPSHQVTQMGQEVILRCVPISNHLYFYWYRQILGQKVEFLVSFYNNEISEKSEIFDDQFSVERPDGSNFTLKIRSTKLEDSAMYFCASSEAIGGTGDEKLFFGSGTQLSVL.

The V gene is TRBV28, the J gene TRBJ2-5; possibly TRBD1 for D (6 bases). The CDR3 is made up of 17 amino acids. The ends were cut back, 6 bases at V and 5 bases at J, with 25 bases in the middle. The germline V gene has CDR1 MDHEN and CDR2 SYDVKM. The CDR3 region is CASSQFRNRAAGETQYF. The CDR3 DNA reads TGTGCCAGCAGCCAATTCCGAAACAGGGCCGCCGGGGAGACCCAGTACTTC.

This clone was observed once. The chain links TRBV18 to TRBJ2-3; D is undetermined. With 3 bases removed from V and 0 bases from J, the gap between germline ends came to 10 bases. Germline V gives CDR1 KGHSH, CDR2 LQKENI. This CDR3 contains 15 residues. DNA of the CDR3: TGTGCCAGCTCACCCAGGCCACCAAGCACAGATACGCAGTATTTT. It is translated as CASSPRPPSTDTQYF.

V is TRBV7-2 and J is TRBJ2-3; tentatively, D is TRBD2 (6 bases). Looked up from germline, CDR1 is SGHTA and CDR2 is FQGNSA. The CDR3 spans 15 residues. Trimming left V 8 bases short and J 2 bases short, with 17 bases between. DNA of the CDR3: TGTGCCAGCTGTCTTCTCGGGAGCCCCACAGATACGCAGTATTTT. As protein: CASCLLGSPTDTQYF.

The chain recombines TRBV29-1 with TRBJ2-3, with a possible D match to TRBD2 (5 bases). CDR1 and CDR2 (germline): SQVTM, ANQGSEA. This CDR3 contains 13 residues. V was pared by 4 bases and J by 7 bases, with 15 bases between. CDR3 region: CSVGQEVSNTQYF. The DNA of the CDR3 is TGCAGCGTTGGTCAGGAGGTTAGCAATACGCAGTATTTT.

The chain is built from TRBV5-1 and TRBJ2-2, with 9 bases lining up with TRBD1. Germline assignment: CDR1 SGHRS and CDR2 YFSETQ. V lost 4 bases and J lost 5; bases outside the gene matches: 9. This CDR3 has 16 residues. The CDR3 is CASSAYRGRGTGELFF. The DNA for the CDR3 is TGCGCCAGCAGCGCCTACAGGGGGCGAGGAACCGGGGAGCTGTTTTTT.

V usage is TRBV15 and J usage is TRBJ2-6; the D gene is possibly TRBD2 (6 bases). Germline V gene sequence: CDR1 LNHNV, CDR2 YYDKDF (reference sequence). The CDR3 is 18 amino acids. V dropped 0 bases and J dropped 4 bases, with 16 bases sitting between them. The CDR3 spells CATSRDLGGALGANVLTF. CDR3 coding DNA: TGTGCCACCAGCAGAGACCTTGGAGGGGCGCTGGGGGCCAACGTCCTGACTTTC.

The CDR3 is CASSGQGATNEKLFF. CDR3 DNA: TGTGCCAGCAGCGGACAGGGGGCGACTAATGAAAAACTGTTTTTT. This sequence joins TRBV2 and TRBJ1-4; 11 bases line up with TRBD1. Germline values: CDR1 SNHLY, CDR2 FYNNEI. Trimming at V came to 6 bases and at J to 2 bases, leaving 2 bases not matched to a gene. CDR3 length: 15 residues.

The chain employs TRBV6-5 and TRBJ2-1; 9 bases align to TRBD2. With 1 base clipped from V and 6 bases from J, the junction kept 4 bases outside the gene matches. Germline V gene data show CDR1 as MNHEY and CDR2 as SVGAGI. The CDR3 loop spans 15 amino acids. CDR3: CASSYFGGRANEQFF. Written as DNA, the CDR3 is TGTGCCAGCAGTTACTTTGGCGGGAGGGCCAATGAGCAGTTCTTC.